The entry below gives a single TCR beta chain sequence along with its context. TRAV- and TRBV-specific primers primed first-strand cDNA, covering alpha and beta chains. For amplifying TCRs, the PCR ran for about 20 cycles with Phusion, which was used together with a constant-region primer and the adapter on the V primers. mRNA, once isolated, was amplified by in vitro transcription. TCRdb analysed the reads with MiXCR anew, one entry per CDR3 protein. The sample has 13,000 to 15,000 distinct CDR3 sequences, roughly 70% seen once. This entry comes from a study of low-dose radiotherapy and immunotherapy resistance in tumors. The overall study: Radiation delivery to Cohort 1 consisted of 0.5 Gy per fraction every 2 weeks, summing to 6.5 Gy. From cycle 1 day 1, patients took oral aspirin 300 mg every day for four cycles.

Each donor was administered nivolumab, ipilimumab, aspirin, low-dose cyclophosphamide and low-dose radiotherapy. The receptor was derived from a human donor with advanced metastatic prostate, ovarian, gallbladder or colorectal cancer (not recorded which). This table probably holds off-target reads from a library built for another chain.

The CDR3 spells CSVEDLPPGYGYTF. CDR3 DNA: TGCAGCGTTGAAGATTTACCTCCCGGTTATGGCTACACCTTC. This chain uses TRBV29-1 with TRBJ1-2; the D is unclear. Germline CDR1 SQVTM, CDR2 ANQGSEA. V dropped 0 bases and J dropped 5 bases, with 13 bases sitting between them. This CDR3 region has 14 residues.